This TCR beta chain comes out of a study of cytomegalovirus exposure and HLA in healthy donors. Vbeta (60) and Jbeta (13) primers were used in the PCR. Repertoires were generated with immunoSEQ multiplex PCR, while TCRdb's copy carries only in-frame clones and drops some. Here the sample table reports more than 200,000 clones. This CDR3 spans 15 amino acids. Germline CDR1 and CDR2: MNHNY and SVGAGI (reference sequence). V lost 4 bases to trimming and J lost 4 bases, with 11 bases between them. The receptor was derived from a woman between 25 and 40 years old in good health and CMV-seropositive. Source material: PBMCs. V usage is TRBV6-6 and J usage is TRBJ2-6; the D is unclear. CDR3 sequence: CASSFPLLGANVLTF. The CDR3, as DNA: TGTGCCAGCAGTTTTCCACTCCTGGGGGCCAACGTCCTGACTTTC.